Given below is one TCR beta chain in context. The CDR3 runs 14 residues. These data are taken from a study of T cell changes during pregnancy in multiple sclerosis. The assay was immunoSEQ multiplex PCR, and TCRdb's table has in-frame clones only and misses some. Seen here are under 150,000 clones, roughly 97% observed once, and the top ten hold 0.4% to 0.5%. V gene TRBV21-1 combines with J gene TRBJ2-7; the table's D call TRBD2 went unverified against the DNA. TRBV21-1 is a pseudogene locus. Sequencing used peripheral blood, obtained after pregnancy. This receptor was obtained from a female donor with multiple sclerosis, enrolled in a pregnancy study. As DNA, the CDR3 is TGTGCCAGCAGCAACTGTAGTAGCCCCTACGAGCAGTACTTC. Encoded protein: CASSNCSSPYEQYF.